Below, 13 T cell receptor beta chains from the same sample are listed, as sequenced in a study of CD39 and CD103 CD8 tumor-infiltrating T cells. The assay was immunoSEQ multiplex PCR, and TCRdb's table has in-frame clones only and misses some. The sample yields more than 1,500 clones, roughly 73% seen once. What was sequenced was CD39- CD103- CD8+ T cells sorted from the tumor. Subset defined: CD103-CD39- double-negative CD45RA- CD8 T cells. The receptors were gathered from a human donor with head and neck squamous cell carcinoma.

The chain uses TRBV5-6 and TRBJ2-5; possible D gene TRBD1, 6 bases. The length of the CDR3 is 14 residues. The germline V and J ends were trimmed by 2 bases and 0 bases, with 8 bases remaining between them. Germline V gives CDR1 SGHDT, CDR2 YYEEEE. The CDR3 bases are TGTGCCAGCAGCTTTCGGACAGACCAAGAGACCCAGTACTTC. This codes for CASSFRTDQETQYF.

The chain links TRBV14 to TRBJ2-2, with a weak D call TRBD2 (6 bases). In germline, CDR1 is SGHDN, CDR2 FVKESK. The CDR3 spans 17 residues. V was pared by 0 bases and J by 7 bases, with 18 bases between. The CDR3 DNA reads as TGTGCCAGCAGCCAAGATTGGGGGGACGGCGAGGGCGGGGAGCTGTTTTTT. This translates into CASSQDWGDGEGGELFF.

The chain carries TRBV11-3 and TRBJ2-5; 7 bases line up with TRBD1. Germline lookup yields CDR1 SGHNT and CDR2 YENEEA. V shed 1 base, J shed 2 bases, and the junction held 10 bases outside the gene matches. This CDR3 has 17 amino acids. The CDR3 DNA sequence: TGTGCCAGCAGCTTAGGGAACCCAGACAGGGCTCAAGAGACCCAGTACTTC. It specifies CASSLGNPDRAQETQYF.

In its sample, this clone was seen a few times. V and J are TRBV7-6 and TRBJ2-7; D unresolved. Germline CDR1 and CDR2: SGHVS and FNYEAQ. V was cut by 5 bases and J by 3 bases, with 11 bases left in between. CDR3 length: 13 residues. The CDR3 is CASSAGPNYEQYF. The CDR3 region has the DNA TGTGCCAGCAGCGCCGGACCGAACTACGAGCAGTACTTC.

The chain couples TRBV11-2 to TRBJ2-7; tentatively, D is TRBD2 (6 bases). With 5 bases removed from V and 9 bases from J, the gap between germline ends came to 23 bases. Germline V gene sequence: CDR1 SGHAT, CDR2 FQNNGV. CDR3 length equals 15 residues. The CDR3 nucleotides are TGTGCCAGCAGCCGACGGACTACCGCCCTAGGCTCGCAGTACTTC. This codes for CASSRRTTALGSQYF. The entire variable domain, with the rest obtained from reference TRBV11-2 and TRBJ2-7, is as follows: EAGVAQSPRYKIIEKRQSVAFWCNPISGHATLYWYQQILGQGPKLLIQFQNNGVVDDSQLPKDRFSAERLKGVDSTLKIQPAKLEDSAVYLCASSRRTTALGSQYFGPGTRLTVT.

The genes are TRBV2 and TRBJ1-5, with D unclear. The CDR3 covers 16 residues. V was clipped by 5 bases and J by 1 base, with 15 bases between them. Per germline, CDR1 SNHLY and CDR2 FYNNEI. CDR3 loop: CASSPSGGTSNQPQHF. The CDR3 DNA is TGTGCCAGCAGTCCAAGTGGTGGTACAAGCAATCAGCCCCAGCATTTT.

The CDR3 DNA sequence: TGTGCCAGCAGCGATATTTGGACGGGCGCTTCACCCCTCCACTTT. As protein: CASSDIWTGASPLHF. This chain links TRBV6-6 with TRBJ1-6, with unresolved D. CDR1 is MNHNY and CDR2 is SVGAGI in the germline V gene (reference sequence). The CDR3 is 15 amino acids. Deletions cut 6 bases from V and 9 bases from J, with 18 bases between.

The chain combines TRBV29-1 with TRBJ1-3; no reliable D call. Germline values: CDR1 SQVTM, CDR2 ANQGSEA. V gave up 0 bases and J gave up 7 bases, with 13 bases separating them. CDR3 length: 14 residues. In nucleotides, the CDR3 is TGCAGCGTTGAAGATCGAAAGGTTAGGAACACCATATATTTT. It yields the protein CSVEDRKVRNTIYF.

The rearrangement joins TRBV14 to TRBJ2-3; no clear D gene. The germline V and J ends were trimmed by 4 bases and 1 base, with 12 bases remaining between them. There are 15 residues in the CDR3. Germline V gene data show CDR1 as SGHDN and CDR2 as FVKESK. In DNA form, the CDR3 reads TGTGCCAGCAGCCTCCCGAACCGTGGCACAGATACGCAGTATTTT. It codes for CASSLPNRGTDTQYF.

The V call is TRBV2, the J call TRBJ2-1, with 11 bases lining up with TRBD2. The CDR3 is 15 amino acids. Germline V gene lookup returns CDR1 SNHLY and CDR2 FYNNEI. V gave up 6 bases and J gave up 4 bases; unmatched junction bases: 5. The CDR3: CASSFTSGGYNEQFF. CDR3 nucleotides: TGTGCCAGCAGCTTTACTAGCGGGGGATACAATGAGCAGTTCTTC.

V usage is TRBV15 and J usage is TRBJ2-2; the match to TRBD1 covers 8 bases. The length of the CDR3 is 15 residues. Germline-derived CDR1 and CDR2 are LNHNV and YYDKDF (reference sequence). Trimming removed 6 bases from V and 1 base from J; junction bases left unmatched: 4. CDR3 residues: CATRKGTGNTGELFF. CDR3 sequence (DNA): TGTGCCACCAGGAAAGGGACAGGGAACACCGGGGAGCTGTTTTTT.

This clone appeared once. The gene calls are TRBV9 and TRBJ2-3; the D is unclear. Trimming removed 3 bases from V and 0 bases from J, with 5 bases in between. Germline CDR1 reads SGDLS; CDR2 reads YYNGEE. The CDR3 is 13 amino acids. The CDR3 spells CASSAFSTDTQYF. Written as DNA, the CDR3 is TGTGCCAGCAGCGCTTTCAGCACAGATACGCAGTATTTT.

This sequence joins TRBV19 and TRBJ2-7; TRBD1 aligns across 8 bases. The V and J ends lost 0 bases and 2 bases, in that order; junction bases with no gene match: 6. Germline V gene sequence: CDR1 LNHDA, CDR2 SQIVND (reference sequence). The CDR3 is made up of 16 amino acids. The CDR3 is CASSIDLRTGTYEQYF. CDR3 DNA: TGTGCCAGTAGTATAGATCTCCGGACAGGGACCTACGAGCAGTACTTC.